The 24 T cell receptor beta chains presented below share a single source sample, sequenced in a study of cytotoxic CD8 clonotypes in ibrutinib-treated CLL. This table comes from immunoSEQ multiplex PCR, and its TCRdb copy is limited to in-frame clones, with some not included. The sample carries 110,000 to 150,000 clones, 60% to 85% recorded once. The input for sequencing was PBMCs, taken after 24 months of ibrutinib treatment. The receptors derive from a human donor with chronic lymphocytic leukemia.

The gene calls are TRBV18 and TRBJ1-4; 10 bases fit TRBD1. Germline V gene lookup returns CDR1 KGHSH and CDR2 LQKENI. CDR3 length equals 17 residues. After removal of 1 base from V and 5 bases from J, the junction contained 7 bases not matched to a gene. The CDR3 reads CASSPRQGAIGNEKLFF. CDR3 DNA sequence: TGTGCCAGCTCACCACGACAGGGGGCGATTGGAAATGAAAAACTGTTTTTT. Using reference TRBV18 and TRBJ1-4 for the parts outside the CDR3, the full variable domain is NAGVMQNPRHLVRRRGQEARLRCSPMKGHSHVYWYRQLPEEGLKFMVYLQKENIIDESGMPKERFSAEFPKEGPSILRIQQVVRGDSAAYFCASSPRQGAIGNEKLFFGSGTQLSVL.

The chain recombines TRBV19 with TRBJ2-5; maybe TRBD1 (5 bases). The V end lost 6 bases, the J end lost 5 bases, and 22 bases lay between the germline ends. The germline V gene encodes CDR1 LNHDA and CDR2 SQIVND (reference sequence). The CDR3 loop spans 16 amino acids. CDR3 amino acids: CASRPMGLGVGETQYF. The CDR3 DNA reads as TGTGCCAGTAGACCCATGGGGCTAGGCGTGGGGGAGACCCAGTACTTC.

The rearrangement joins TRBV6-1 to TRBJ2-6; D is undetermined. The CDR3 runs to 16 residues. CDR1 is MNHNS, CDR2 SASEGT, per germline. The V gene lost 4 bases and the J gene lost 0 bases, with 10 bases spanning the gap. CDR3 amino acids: CASSVTPLSGANVLTF. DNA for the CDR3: TGTGCCAGCAGTGTCACCCCCCTCTCTGGGGCCAACGTCCTGACTTTC.

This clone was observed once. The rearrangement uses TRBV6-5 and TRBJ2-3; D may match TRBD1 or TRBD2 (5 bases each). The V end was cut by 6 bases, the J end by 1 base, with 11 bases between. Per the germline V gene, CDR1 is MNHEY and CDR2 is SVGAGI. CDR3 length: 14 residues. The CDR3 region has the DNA TGTGCCAGCAGCCGACGGGGCGGCACAGATACGCAGTATTTT. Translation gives CASSRRGGTDTQYF.

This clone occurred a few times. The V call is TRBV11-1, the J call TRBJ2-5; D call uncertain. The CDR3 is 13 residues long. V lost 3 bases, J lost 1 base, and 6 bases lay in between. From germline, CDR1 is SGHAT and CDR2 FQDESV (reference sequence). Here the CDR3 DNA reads TGTGCCAGCAGCTTGGGAACCCAAGAGACCCAGTACTTC. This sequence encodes CASSLGTQETQYF.

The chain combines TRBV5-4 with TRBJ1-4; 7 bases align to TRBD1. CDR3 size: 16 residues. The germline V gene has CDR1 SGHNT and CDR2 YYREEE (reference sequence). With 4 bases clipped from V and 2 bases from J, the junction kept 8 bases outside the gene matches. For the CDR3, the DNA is TGTGCCAGCAGCAAAGGGGGCGCTGGGACTAATGAAAAACTGTTTTTT. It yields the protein CASSKGGAGTNEKLFF.

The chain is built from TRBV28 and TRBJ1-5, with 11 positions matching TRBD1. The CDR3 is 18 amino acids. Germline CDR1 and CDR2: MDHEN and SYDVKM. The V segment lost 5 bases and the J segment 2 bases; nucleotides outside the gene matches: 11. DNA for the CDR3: TGTGCCAGCAGTCCCTGGACAGGGGGCGGCGTGGGCAATCAGCCCCAGCATTTT. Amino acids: CASSPWTGGGVGNQPQHF. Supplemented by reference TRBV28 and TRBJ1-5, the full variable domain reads DVKVTQSSRYLVKRTGEKVFLECVQDMDHENMFWYRQDPGLGLRLIYFSYDVKMKEKGDIPEGYSVSREKKERFSLILESASTNQTSMYLCASSPWTGGGVGNQPQHFGDGTRLSIL.

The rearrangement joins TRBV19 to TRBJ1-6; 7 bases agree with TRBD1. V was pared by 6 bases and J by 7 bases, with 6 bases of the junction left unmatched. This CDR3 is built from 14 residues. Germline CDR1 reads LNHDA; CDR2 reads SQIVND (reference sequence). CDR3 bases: TGTGCCAGTAGAGACAGGGCCCAGAATTCACCCCTCCACTTT. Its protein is CASRDRAQNSPLHF.

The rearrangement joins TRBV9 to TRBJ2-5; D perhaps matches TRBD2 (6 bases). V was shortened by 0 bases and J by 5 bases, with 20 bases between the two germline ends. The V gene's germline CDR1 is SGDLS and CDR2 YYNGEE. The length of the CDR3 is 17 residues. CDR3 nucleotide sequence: TGTGCCAGCAGCGTAGCTACTGGCGGGAAGGCTGGGGAGACCCAGTACTTC. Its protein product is CASSVATGGKAGETQYF.

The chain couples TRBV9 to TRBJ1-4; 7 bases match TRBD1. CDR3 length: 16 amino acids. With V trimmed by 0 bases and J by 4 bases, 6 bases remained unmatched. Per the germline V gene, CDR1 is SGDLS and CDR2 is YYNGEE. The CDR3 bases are TGTGCCAGCAGCGTAGGGGAGGGGGCGAATAATGAAAAACTGTTTTTT. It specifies CASSVGEGANNEKLFF.

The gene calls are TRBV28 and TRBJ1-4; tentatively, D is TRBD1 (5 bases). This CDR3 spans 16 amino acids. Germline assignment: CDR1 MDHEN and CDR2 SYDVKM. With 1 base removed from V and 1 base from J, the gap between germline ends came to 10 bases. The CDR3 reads CASSLYRDGTNEKLFF. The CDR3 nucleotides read TGTGCCAGCAGTTTATACCGGGACGGAACTAATGAAAAACTGTTTTTT.

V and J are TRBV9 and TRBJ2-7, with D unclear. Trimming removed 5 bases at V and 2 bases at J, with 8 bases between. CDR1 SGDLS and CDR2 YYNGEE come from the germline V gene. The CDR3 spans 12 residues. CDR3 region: CASSRATYEQYF. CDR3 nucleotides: TGTGCCAGCAGTCGAGCCACCTACGAGCAGTACTTC.

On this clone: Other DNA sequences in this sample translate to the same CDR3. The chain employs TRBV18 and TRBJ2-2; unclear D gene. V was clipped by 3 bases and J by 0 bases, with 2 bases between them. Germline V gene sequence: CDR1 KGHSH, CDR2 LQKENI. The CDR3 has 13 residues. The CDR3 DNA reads TGTGCCAGCTCACCCGCGAACACCGGGGAGCTGTTTTTT. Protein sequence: CASSPANTGELFF.

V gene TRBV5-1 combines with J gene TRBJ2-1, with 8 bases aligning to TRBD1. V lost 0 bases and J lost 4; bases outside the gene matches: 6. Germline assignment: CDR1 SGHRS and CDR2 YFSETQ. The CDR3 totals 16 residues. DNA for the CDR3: TGCGCCAGCAGCTTGGCCGGGCAGGGGGCTTACAATGAGCAGTTCTTC. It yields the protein CASSLAGQGAYNEQFF.

CDR3 residues: CASSPQDYEQYF. Here the CDR3 DNA reads TGTGCCAGCTCACCGCAGGACTACGAGCAGTACTTC. The rearrangement uses TRBV18 and TRBJ2-7; no definite D call. CDR1 is KGHSH, CDR2 LQKENI, per germline. V lost 3 bases and J 3 bases, leaving 6 bases between the germline ends. The CDR3 runs to 12 residues.

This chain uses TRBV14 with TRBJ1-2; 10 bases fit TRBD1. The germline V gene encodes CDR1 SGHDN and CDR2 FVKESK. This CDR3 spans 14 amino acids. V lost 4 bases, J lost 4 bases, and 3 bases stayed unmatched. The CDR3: CASSRGQGTYGYTF. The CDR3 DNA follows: TGTGCCAGCAGCCGGGGACAGGGGACCTATGGCTACACCTTC. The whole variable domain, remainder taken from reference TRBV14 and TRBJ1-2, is EAGVTQFPSHSVIEKGQTVTLRCDPISGHDNLYWYRRVMGKEIKFLLHFVKESKQDESGMPNNRFLAERTGGTYSTLKVQPAELEDSGVYFCASSRGQGTYGYTFGSGTRLTVV.

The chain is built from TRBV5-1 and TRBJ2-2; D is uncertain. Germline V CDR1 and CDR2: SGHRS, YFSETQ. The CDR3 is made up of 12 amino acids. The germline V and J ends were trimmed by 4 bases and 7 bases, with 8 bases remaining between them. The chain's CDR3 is CASSPAVGELFF. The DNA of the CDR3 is TGCGCCAGCAGCCCGGCGGTCGGGGAGCTGTTTTTT.

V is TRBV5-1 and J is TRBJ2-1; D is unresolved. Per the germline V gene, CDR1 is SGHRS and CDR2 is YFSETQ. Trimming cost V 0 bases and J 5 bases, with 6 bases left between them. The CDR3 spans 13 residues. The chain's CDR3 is CASSLGVNNEQFF. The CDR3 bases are TGCGCCAGCAGCTTGGGAGTCAACAATGAGCAGTTCTTC.

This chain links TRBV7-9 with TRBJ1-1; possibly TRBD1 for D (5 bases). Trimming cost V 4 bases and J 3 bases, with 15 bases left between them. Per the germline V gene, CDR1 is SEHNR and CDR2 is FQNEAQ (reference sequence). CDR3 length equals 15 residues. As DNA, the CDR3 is TGTGCCAGCAGCTCAACCGGGACGATGCACACTGAAGCTTTCTTT. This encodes CASSSTGTMHTEAFF. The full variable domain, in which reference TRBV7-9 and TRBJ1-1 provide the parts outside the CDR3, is DTGVSQNPRHKITKRGQNVTFRCDPISEHNRLYWYRQTLGQGPEFLTYFQNEAQLEKSRLLSDRFSAERPKGSFSTLEIQRTEQGDSAMYLCASSSTGTMHTEAFFGQGTRLTVV.

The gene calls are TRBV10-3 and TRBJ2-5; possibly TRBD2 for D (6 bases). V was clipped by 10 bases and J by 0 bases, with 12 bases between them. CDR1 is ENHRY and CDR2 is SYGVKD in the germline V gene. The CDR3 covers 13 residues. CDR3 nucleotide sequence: TGTGCCACCGCCCGGGAGAACCAAGAGACCCAGTACTTC. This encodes CATARENQETQYF.

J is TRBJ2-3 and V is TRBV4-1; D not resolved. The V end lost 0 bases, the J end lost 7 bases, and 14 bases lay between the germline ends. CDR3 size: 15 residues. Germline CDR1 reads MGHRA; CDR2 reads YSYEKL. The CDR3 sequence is CASSQEELSMNTQYF. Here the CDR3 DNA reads TGCGCCAGCAGCCAAGAGGAGTTGTCCATGAATACGCAGTATTTT.

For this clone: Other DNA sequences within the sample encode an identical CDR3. This chain's CDR3 is CASSPNPGDTQYF. CDR3 bases: TGTGCCAGCAGCCCCAACCCAGGGGATACGCAGTATTTT. The V gene is TRBV7-2, the J gene TRBJ2-3; weak D call: TRBD1 (5 bases). Germline assignment: CDR1 SGHTA and CDR2 FQGNSA. Trimming removed 5 bases from V and 6 bases from J, with 12 bases in between. The CDR3 has 13 amino acids.

CDR3 DNA sequence: TGTGCCAGCAGCTTGGATACAGATACGCAGTATTTT. It specifies CASSLDTDTQYF. The rearrangement links TRBV5-5 to TRBJ2-3; D gene uncertain. This CDR3 is built from 12 residues. Trimming cost V 0 bases and J 3 bases, with 2 bases left between them. From germline, CDR1 is SGHKS and CDR2 YYEKEE (reference sequence).

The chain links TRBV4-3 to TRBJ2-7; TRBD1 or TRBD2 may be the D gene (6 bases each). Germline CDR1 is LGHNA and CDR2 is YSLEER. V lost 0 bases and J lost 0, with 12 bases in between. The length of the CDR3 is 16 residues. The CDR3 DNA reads TGCGCCAGCAGCCAAGATGGGGGGCCAAGCTCCTACGAGCAGTACTTC. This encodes CASSQDGGPSSYEQYF.